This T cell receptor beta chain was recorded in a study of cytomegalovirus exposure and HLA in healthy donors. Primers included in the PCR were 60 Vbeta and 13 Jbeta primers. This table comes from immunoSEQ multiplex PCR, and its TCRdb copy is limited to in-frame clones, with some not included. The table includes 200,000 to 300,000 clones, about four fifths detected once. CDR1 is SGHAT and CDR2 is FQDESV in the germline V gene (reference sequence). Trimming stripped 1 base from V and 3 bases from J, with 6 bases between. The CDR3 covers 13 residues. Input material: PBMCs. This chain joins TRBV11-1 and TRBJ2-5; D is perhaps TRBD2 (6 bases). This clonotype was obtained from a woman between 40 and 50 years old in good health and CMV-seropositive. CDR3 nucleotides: TGTGCCAGCAGCTTAGGCGGGGAAGAGACCCAGTACTTC. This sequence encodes CASSLGGEETQYF.